The 14 T cell receptor beta chains given below trace back to one sample, sequenced in a study of T cells in Graves' hyperthyroidism and ophthalmopathy. RNA transcripts yielded amplified TCR beta CDR3 regions. In the first-round RT-PCR of the TCR CDR3, the HTBI primer set was used. TCRdb re-called the multiplex PCR reads through MiXCR, storing one row per CDR3 protein. The sample gives 400,000 to 500,000 distinct CDR3 sequences, about 15% of which show up once; less than 20% is in the top ten. Sequencing input: blood. The receptors were sampled from a woman under 30 with Graves' hyperthyroidism.

This clonotype was counted at least ten times. The V gene is TRBV12-3 or TRBV12-4, the J gene TRBJ2-5; D ambiguous. V lost 7 bases and J 0 bases, leaving 12 bases between the germline ends. The CDR3 consists of 14 residues. CDR3 coding DNA: TGTGCCAGCAAGAGTCAGATTTACCAAGAGACCCAGTACTTC. Encoded protein: CASKSQIYQETQYF.

This clonotype was detected many times. V gene TRBV5-1 combines with J gene TRBJ2-2, with D maybe TRBD1 (5 bases). The CDR3 runs 16 residues. V shed 3 bases and J shed 4 bases, with 16 bases lying between them. Germline V gene data show CDR1 as SGHRS and CDR2 as YFSETQ. CDR3 in DNA: TGCGCCAGCAGCTCACAACCTGACAGTTTCACCGGGGAGCTGTTTTTT. Protein product: CASSSQPDSFTGELFF.

This chain links TRBV10-3 with TRBJ2-7, with 7 nucleotides matching TRBD1. Germline V gene lookup returns CDR1 ENHRY and CDR2 SYGVKD. Trimming removed 10 bases from V and 2 bases from J; junction bases left unmatched: 5. This CDR3 has 12 amino acids. This CDR3 is CATRGQTYEQYF. The CDR3 DNA reads as TGTGCCACTAGGGGACAGACCTACGAGCAGTACTTC.

In this sample, this clonotype turned up many times. The rearrangement links TRBV12-3 or TRBV12-4 to TRBJ2-7, with D possibly being TRBD2 (6 bases). The CDR3 is 15 amino acids. The V gene lost 6 bases and the J gene lost 0 bases, with 15 bases spanning the gap. The CDR3 DNA is TGTGCCAGCAGATCCTCTGCGGGGAGCTCCTACGAGCAGTACTTC. Its protein product is CASRSSAGSSYEQYF.

This clonotype was counted many times. DNA of the CDR3: TGTGCCAGCAGCCCCGTTGGCGGGGGCACTGAAGCTTTCTTT. Protein: CASSPVGGGTEAFF. The chain carries TRBV11-2 and TRBJ1-1, with D maybe TRBD1 (5 bases). This CDR3 comprises 14 residues. Germline V lookup: CDR1 SGHAT, CDR2 FQNNGV. V was pared by 5 bases and J by 4 bases, with 14 bases between.

This chain joins TRBV4-2 and TRBJ2-3, with D tentatively TRBD2 (6 bases). Trimming stripped 0 bases from V and 5 bases from J, with 12 bases between. This CDR3 contains 15 residues. The germline V gene has CDR1 LGHNA and CDR2 YNFKEQ. The DNA of the CDR3 is TGTGCCAGCAGCCAAGATTTCGGGGAGGAAGATACGCAGTATTTT. Translation: CASSQDFGEEDTQYF.

This clonotype was counted at least ten times. The chain links TRBV2 to TRBJ1-2; D is undetermined. The CDR3 spans 15 residues. Germline assignment: CDR1 SNHLY and CDR2 FYNNEI. Trimming cost V 3 bases and J 0 bases, with 11 bases left between them. The CDR3 reads CASSDWSAPNYGYTF. The CDR3 nucleotides read TGTGCCAGCAGTGATTGGTCGGCGCCTAACTATGGCTACACCTTC.

The gene calls are TRBV4-1 and TRBJ1-1, with TRBD1 as a possible D gene (5 bases). Germline V gene sequence: CDR1 MGHRA, CDR2 YSYEKL. The germline V and J ends were trimmed by 4 bases and 7 bases, with 22 bases remaining between them. The CDR3 is 16 residues long. In DNA, the CDR3 is TGCGCCAGCAGCCCCTACGGCGGGGCAGGGACGGGTGAAGCTTTCTTT. Amino acids: CASSPYGGAGTGEAFF.

This clonotype has at least ten counts. The rearrangement links TRBV2 to TRBJ2-3; no clear D. Germline V gives CDR1 SNHLY, CDR2 FYNNEI. V was cut by 4 bases and J by 7 bases, with 6 bases left in between. The CDR3 totals 11 residues. The CDR3 spells CASSGVYTQYF. For the CDR3, the DNA is TGTGCCAGCAGTGGCGTATATACGCAGTATTTT.

This clonotype was observed many times. The CDR3 nucleotides are TGTGCCAGCAGTTTATTCGAAAGCTCCTACGAGCAGTACTTC. Amino acids: CASSLFESSYEQYF. This chain links TRBV12-3 or TRBV12-4 with TRBJ2-7; D is unresolved. The V end was cut by 2 bases, the J end by 0 bases, with 8 bases between. The CDR3 consists of 14 residues.

This clonotype was detected a few times. This chain uses TRBV19 with TRBJ1-1; TRBD1 matches at 7 bases. With 5 bases clipped from V and 6 bases from J, the junction kept 9 bases outside the gene matches. The CDR3 is 14 amino acids. Per the germline V gene, CDR1 is LNHDA and CDR2 is SQIVND (reference sequence). The CDR3 sequence: CASSLRGEVAEAFF. Written as DNA, the CDR3 is TGTGCCAGTAGTCTCAGGGGGGAAGTGGCTGAAGCTTTCTTT.

The chain joins TRBV27 to TRBJ1-1, with 11 bases fitting TRBD1. Germline values: CDR1 MNHEY, CDR2 SMNVEV (reference sequence). CDR3 length: 17 residues. Trimming removed 3 bases from V and 4 bases from J; junction bases left unmatched: 10. CDR3 nucleotides: TGTGCCAGCAGTTTCCGTCGGACAGGGGGCTCGGGCACTGAAGCTTTCTTT. Amino acids: CASSFRRTGGSGTEAFF.

This clonotype was detected ten times or more. J is TRBJ2-2 and V is TRBV20-1, with 7 nucleotides matching TRBD2. Per germline, CDR1 DFQATT and CDR2 SNEGSKA (reference sequence). With V trimmed by 5 bases and J by 8 bases, 8 bases remained unmatched. The CDR3 loop spans 13 amino acids. The CDR3 DNA sequence: TGCAGTGCTCGGACTAGACCACGGGGGGAGCTGTTTTTT. This translates into CSARTRPRGELFF.

This clonotype turned up a few times. V gene TRBV7-9 combines with J gene TRBJ2-1; D is possibly TRBD2 (6 bases). Germline CDR1 is SEHNR and CDR2 is FQNEAQ (reference sequence). The germline V and J ends were trimmed by 2 bases and 8 bases, with 19 bases remaining between them. The CDR3 is 16 amino acids. The CDR3 reads CASSLLGSRRGHEQFF. The DNA of the CDR3 is TGTGCCAGCAGCTTATTAGGTAGTCGGAGGGGCCATGAGCAGTTCTTC.